This T cell receptor (beta chain) was identified in a study of blood T cell repertoires in COVID-19 (dated by TCRdb to about 2020). For the wider study: Collaborator samples came from the United States, Italy and Spain and covered acute and convalescent phases of COVID-19. Subjects who had been exposed to COVID-19, were actively infected with it, or had recovered from it provided the deeply sampled blood TCRbeta repertoires that made up the dataset. The sample metadata nearly always contained a de-identified subject ID, COVID-19 status, age in years and sex. Samples were obtained from the ongoing ImmuneRACE study (first 160 participants) and from about 1,300 subjects provided by 6 global collaborators. The prospective study material was composed of cDNA or gDNA derived from T cells, B-cell-depleted T cells, or PBMCs. A freely available public database, intended as a resource for researchers studying the immune response to SARS-CoV-2, is where the repertoires were released. HLA class I and class II types, where available, came from metadata supplied by the sample provider rather than from assay-based typing.

TCRbeta CDR3 regions were amplified from genomic DNA by means of the immunoSEQ Assay, a bias-controlled multiplex PCR. Per the authors' processing: Within the assay, amplification of reference gene primers was used to estimate how many nucleated cells each sample contained. To quantify the absolute abundance of each unique TCRbeta CDR3 rearrangement, sequence reads were collapsed and filtered. Productive Simpson clonality was computed per sample as the square root of Simpson's diversity index over productive rearrangements. What TCRdb holds here is the immuneACCESS table cut down to in-frame rearrangements. Part of the clones is not present; checked against another copy, under half of the missing clones reflect an unresolved V gene, and the others are unexplained. Clonal size and the V and J genes are those of that table, whereas D and trimming came from the DNA. The table for this sample lists about 400,000 clones; 80% to 90% of them were counted only once. The ten most abundant clones make up 4% to 4.5% of the sample.

Findings and caveats that apply to the study as a whole: The quantity of clinical and demographic metadata differed by source and by participant and was supplied without curation.

Including the terminal cysteine and phenylalanine, the CDR3 comprises 15 residues. Just the 45-base CDR3 DNA is kept, in frame starting at base 1. Germline trimming: 2 bases from V, 8 bases from J; junction bases outside gene matches: 6. From a lookup of the germline V gene, CDR1 and CDR2 are SGHTA and FQGNSA. Each collaborating institution followed its own protocols to collect whole blood in K2EDTA tubes. Collaborator samples were shipped for TCRbeta analysis as frozen whole blood, isolated PBMCs, or DNA extracted from either sample type. In this sample, this clone turned up once. Its antigen is unknown. The sample holds no much larger clone one base away, and base qualities are not on file.

Sequenced: peripheral blood. This receptor was identified in a woman aged 25 to 39 with acute or convalescent COVID-19. This receptor chain uses TRBV7-2 and TRBJ2-1; 10 central nucleotides agree with TRBD2. The sequenced DNA: TGTGCCAGCAGCTTAACAGCGGGGGGGCCGGATGAGCAGTTCTTC. Protein translation: CASSLTAGGPDEQFF.